This TCR beta chain is from a study of blood T cells in healthy people across ages. This clonotype was counted a few times. Antigen specificity is unknown. V dropped 8 bases and J dropped 3; count of bases not matched to a gene: 14. This CDR3 is built from 16 residues. Germline loops: CDR1 SNHLY, CDR2 FYNNEI. Overall study results and limits: Percentage of naive T cells showed a strong correlation with TCR beta diversity.

For the second PCR, which ran for 7 to 11 cycles, a sample-barcoded 5' primer and a J-beta primer mix were used. Carrying 12 random nucleotides, a template-switch adaptor labeled each individual cDNA molecule. MiXCR, applied by TCRdb to the 5' RACE reads, yields one record per CDR3 protein. The table has 1.6 million or so distinct CDR3 sequences, about 32% seen once. The sequencing sample was made of blood. This TCR came from a woman aged 25 to 45 in good health. This chain uses TRBV2 with TRBJ2-5, with TRBD2 identical over 8 bases. CDR3 in DNA: TGTGCCAGCTCAGCCCGGACTAGCTCTTACGAAGAGACCCAGTACTTC. It translates to CASSARTSSYEETQYF.